Described below is a single T cell receptor (beta chain) sequence and its context. This clone appeared a few times. The antigen this receptor binds is unknown. Per-base quality was not reported, and no clone a single base away is much larger than it. These data are taken from a study of OX40 agonist ivuxolimab in advanced cancers. Regarding the study in general: Ivuxolimab, which targeted the costimulatory receptor OX40 (CD134), was an agonistic, fully human IgG2 monoclonal antibody. Of the roughly 52 dose-escalation patients, hepatocellular carcinoma was present in 19, melanoma in around 15, renal cell carcinoma in 9 and head and neck cancer in 9. Prior anti-PD-1, anti-PD-L1 or anti-CTLA-4 therapy was permitted, and about two fifths of dose-escalation patients had received checkpoint inhibitors. Intravenous ivuxolimab was administered to patients every 2 weeks at six dose levels: 0.01, 0.1, 0.3, 1.5, 3 and 10 mg/kg. The paper describes the monotherapy dose-escalation part (N = 52 patients) of the phase I trial of ivuxolimab. Partial responses occurred in three dose-escalation patients, of whom one had hepatocellular carcinoma and two had cutaneous melanoma. The point of sequencing TCRbeta in the periphery was to test whether ivuxolimab changed TCR sequence diversity and drove clonal T-cell expansion. The dose-escalation cohort was 82.7% male with a mean age of about 65 years, ranging from roughly 20 to 80.

Patients with autoimmune disease history or receiving systemic immunosuppression were excluded from the trial. Peripheral blood for TCR sequencing was collected from all dose cohorts at baseline, on cycle 4 day 1, and on cycle 7 day 1. Samples were obtained from an open-label, multicenter, first-in-human phase I dose-escalation trial of ivuxolimab. Adults with locally advanced or metastatic melanoma, renal cell carcinoma, hepatocellular carcinoma or head and neck squamous cell carcinoma were enrolled in the trial. Before TCR sequencing, CD4+ and CD8+ T cells were separately sorted from peripheral blood. To sequence the TCRbeta CDR3 region, genomic DNA was isolated from the sorted cells. The immunoSEQ Assay was used for sequencing of TCRbeta CDR3 regions. In TCRdb, the immuneACCESS table is reduced to in-frame sequences with V and J assigned. These tables do not hold every clone; where another copy was compared, an unresolved V gene accounts for under half, and the others remain unexplained. The sample records tens of thousands of clones, approximately 86% of which are singletons. The ten most abundant clones make up over 3% of the sample.

Between the V and J ends, shortened by 5 bases and 5 bases respectively, the junction contains 18 bases. Measured from the cysteine to the phenylalanine, the CDR3 is 15 residues long. CDR3 DNA only is kept here, 45 bases in frame from base 1. CDR1 is given as SGHTA and CDR2 as FQGTGA, both from the germline V gene. Results the study describes overall, beyond this receptor: Clonal expansion of both CD4+ and CD8+ blood T cells was observed from baseline to week 6 at doses 0.1 to 3.0 mg/kg. The antigen specificity of the clonally expanded peripheral T cells was not determined. Partial responders in the 0.1-3.0 mg/kg groups had among the lowest normalized peripheral clonal expansion, especially among CD8+ T cells. On average, CD8+ T cells showed more expanded clones than CD4+ T cells after ivuxolimab. Low levels of normalized T-cell clonal expansion were also seen in some patients who did not respond.

The sample in question was CD4+ or CD8+ T cells sorted from blood, obtained in a trial of the OX40 agonist ivuxolimab. The source is an adult with an advanced solid tumor such as melanoma, head and neck, liver or kidney cancer. The chain couples TRBV7-3 to TRBJ2-5, and TRBD2 may be the D gene, going by 7 matching bases. CDR3 protein: CASSLRGASFETQYF. The bases are TGTGCCAGCAGCCTTCGGGGGGCTAGCTTTGAGACCCAGTACTTC.